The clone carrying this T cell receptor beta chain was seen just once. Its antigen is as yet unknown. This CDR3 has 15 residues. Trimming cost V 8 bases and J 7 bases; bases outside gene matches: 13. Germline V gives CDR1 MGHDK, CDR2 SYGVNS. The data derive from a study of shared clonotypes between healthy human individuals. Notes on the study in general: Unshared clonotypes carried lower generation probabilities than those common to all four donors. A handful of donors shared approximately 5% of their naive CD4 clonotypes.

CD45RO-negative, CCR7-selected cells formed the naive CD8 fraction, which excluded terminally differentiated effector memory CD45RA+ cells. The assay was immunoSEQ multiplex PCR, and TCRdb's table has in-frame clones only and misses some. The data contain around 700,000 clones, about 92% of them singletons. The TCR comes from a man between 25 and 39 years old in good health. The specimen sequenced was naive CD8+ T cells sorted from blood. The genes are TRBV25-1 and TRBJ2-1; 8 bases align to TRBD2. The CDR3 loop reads CASGPGGAGENEQFF. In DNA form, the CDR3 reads TGTGCCAGCGGCCCGGGAGGGGCAGGGGAGAATGAGCAGTTCTTC.